This TCR beta chain derives from a study of cytomegalovirus exposure and HLA in healthy donors. Researchers ran the PCR with 60 Vbeta and 13 Jbeta primers. The method was immunoSEQ multiplex PCR; TCRdb's version includes in-frame clones alone and lacks a portion of them. The sample contains 130,000 or so clones, 80% of which appear only once. Germline values: CDR1 WSHSY, CDR2 SAAADI. The CDR3 totals 16 residues. Germline trimming cut 4 bases from V and 2 bases from J; bases unmatched to any gene: 8. J is TRBJ2-7 and V is TRBV10-2, with TRBD1 matching over 10 bases. The sample taken for sequencing was PBMCs. The receptor's source is a man between 25 and 39 years old in good health and CMV-seronegative. The CDR3 DNA is TGCGCCAGCAGTGGCCCGGGACAGGGGCCCCCCTACGAGCAGTACTTC. Residues: CASSGPGQGPPYEQYF.